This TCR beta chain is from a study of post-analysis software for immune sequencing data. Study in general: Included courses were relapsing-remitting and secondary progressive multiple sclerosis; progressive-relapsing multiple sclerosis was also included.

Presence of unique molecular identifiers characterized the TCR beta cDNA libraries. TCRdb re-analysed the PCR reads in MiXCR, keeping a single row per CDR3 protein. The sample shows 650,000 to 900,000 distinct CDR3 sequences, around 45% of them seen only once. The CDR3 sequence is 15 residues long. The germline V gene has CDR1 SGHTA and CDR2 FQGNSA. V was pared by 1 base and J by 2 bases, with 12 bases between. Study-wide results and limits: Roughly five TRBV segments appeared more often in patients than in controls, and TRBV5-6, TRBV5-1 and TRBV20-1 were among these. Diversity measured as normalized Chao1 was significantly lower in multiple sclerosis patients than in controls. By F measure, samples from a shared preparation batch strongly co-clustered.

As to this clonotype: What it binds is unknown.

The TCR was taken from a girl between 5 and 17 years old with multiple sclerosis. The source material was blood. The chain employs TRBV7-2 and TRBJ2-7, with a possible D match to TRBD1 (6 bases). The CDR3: CASSLGWTEAYEQYF. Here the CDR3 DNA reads TGTGCCAGCAGCTTAGGGTGGACAGAAGCCTACGAGCAGTACTTC.